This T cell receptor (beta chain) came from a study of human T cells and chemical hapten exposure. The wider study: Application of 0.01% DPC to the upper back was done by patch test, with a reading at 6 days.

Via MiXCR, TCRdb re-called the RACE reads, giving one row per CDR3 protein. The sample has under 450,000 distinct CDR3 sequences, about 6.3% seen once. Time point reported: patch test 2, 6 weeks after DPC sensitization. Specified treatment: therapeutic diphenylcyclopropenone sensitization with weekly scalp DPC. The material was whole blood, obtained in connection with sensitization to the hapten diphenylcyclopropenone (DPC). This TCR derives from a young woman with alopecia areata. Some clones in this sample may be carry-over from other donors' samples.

The CDR3 sequence: CATSDLPAGGPGEQFF. CDR3 sequence (DNA): TGTGCCACCAGTGATTTGCCGGCAGGGGGGCCGGGTGAGCAGTTCTTC. The rearrangement joins TRBV24-1 to TRBJ2-1; maybe TRBD1 (7 bases). This CDR3 comprises 16 residues. V was cut by 0 bases and J by 9 bases, with 17 bases left in between. Germline V lookup: CDR1 KGHDR, CDR2 SFDVKD.